Each of the 9 T cell receptor beta chains below was sequenced from the same sample in a study of siplizumab effects on memory and regulatory T cells. TCRdb's copy holds only in-frame clones and misses some; the assay was immunoSEQ multiplex PCR. Among some 56,000 clones listed, around 97% were seen once. Sequencing was performed on naive CD8+ T cells sorted from blood. Receptor source: a human donor in good health.

The DNA of the CDR3 is TGTGCCAGCAGCCAACGGTCTGGAGACTATGGCTACACCTTC. This sequence encodes CASSQRSGDYGYTF. The chain uses TRBV14 and TRBJ1-2, with D uncertain. The CDR3 spans 14 residues. The germline V gene has CDR1 SGHDN and CDR2 FVKESK. V shed 2 bases and J shed 3 bases, with 10 bases lying between them.

The chain recombines TRBV6-1 with TRBJ1-2; D remains unclear. V lost 4 bases and J lost 4, with 13 bases in between. CDR1 and CDR2 (germline): MNHNS, SASEGT. This CDR3 contains 14 residues. The DNA of the CDR3 is TGTGCCAGCAGTGTTGGGATTTCGAGCTATGGCTACACCTTC. As protein: CASSVGISSYGYTF.

The chain has TRBV19 and TRBJ1-2; 12 positions agree with TRBD1. The CDR3 covers 15 residues. Per the germline V gene, CDR1 is LNHDA and CDR2 is SQIVND (reference sequence). The V segment lost 7 bases and the J segment 8 bases; nucleotides outside the gene matches: 11. CDR3 DNA sequence: TGTGCCAGTACCACACTGGGGACAGGGGGCTTGGGCTACACCTTC. Protein product: CASTTLGTGGLGYTF.

The chain recombines TRBV7-9 with TRBJ2-3; D is ambiguous. Germline V gives CDR1 SEHNR, CDR2 FQNEAQ (reference sequence). The V end was cut by 1 base, the J end by 12 bases, with 8 bases between. The CDR3 is made up of 11 amino acids. This CDR3 reads CASSLGAFQYF. The CDR3 bases are TGTGCCAGCAGCTTAGGGGCTTTCCAGTATTTT.

This chain links TRBV5-1 with TRBJ2-7, with a possible D match to TRBD1 (6 bases). Trimming pared 0 bases from V and 0 bases from J, leaving 7 bases between. The CDR3 totals 14 residues. Germline V lookup: CDR1 SGHRS, CDR2 YFSETQ. CDR3 bases: TGCGCCAGCAGCTTGGGACAGGACTCCTACGAGCAGTACTTC. It yields the protein CASSLGQDSYEQYF.

The CDR3 DNA follows: TGTGCCAGCAGTTTATTGGGGAGTCCCTACGAGCAGTACTTC. It codes for CASSLLGSPYEQYF. The genes are TRBV28 and TRBJ2-7; a possible D gene is TRBD2 (5 bases). The germline CDR1 and CDR2 sequences are MDHEN and SYDVKM. V lost 1 base and J lost 2, with 9 bases in between. CDR3 size: 14 residues.

This clone came up once. The J gene is TRBJ2-5, the V gene TRBV9; TRBD2 aligns across 13 bases. V lost 4 bases, J lost 4 bases, and 7 bases stayed unmatched. Germline V CDR1 and CDR2: SGDLS, YYNGEE. This CDR3 contains 16 residues. The CDR3: CASSPGTSGTRETQYF. The CDR3 DNA follows: TGTGCCAGCAGCCCGGGGACTAGCGGGACACGAGAGACCCAGTACTTC.

This rearrangement joins TRBV15 to TRBJ1-2, with 8 positions matching TRBD1. The length of the CDR3 is 16 residues. J lost 5 bases, V lost 1 base, and 9 bases had no gene match. The V gene's germline CDR1 is LNHNV and CDR2 YYDKDF (reference sequence). Here the CDR3 reads CATSRAEQGAMYGYTF. The CDR3 nucleotides are TGTGCCACCAGCAGAGCGGAGCAGGGGGCTATGTATGGCTACACCTTC.

The CDR3 DNA is TGTGCCAGCAGCCTCGGGGAGGGGGCTGAAGCTTTCTTT. Translation gives CASSLGEGAEAFF. The genes are TRBV4-2 and TRBJ1-1; possible D gene TRBD1, 6 bases. The CDR3 length is 13 residues. Germline loops: CDR1 LGHNA, CDR2 YNFKEQ. Deletions cut 4 bases from V and 6 bases from J, with 12 bases between.